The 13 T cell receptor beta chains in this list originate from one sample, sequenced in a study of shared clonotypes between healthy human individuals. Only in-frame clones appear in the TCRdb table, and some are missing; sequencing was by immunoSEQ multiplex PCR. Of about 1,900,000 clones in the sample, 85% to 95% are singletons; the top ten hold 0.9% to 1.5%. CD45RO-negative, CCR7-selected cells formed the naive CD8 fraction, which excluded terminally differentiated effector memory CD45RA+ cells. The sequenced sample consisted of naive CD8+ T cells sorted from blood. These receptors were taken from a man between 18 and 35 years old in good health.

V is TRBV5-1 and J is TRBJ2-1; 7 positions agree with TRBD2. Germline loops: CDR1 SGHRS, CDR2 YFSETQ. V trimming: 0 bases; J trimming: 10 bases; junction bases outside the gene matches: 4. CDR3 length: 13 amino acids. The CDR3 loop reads CASSLAGTTEQFF. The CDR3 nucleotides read TGCGCCAGCAGCTTGGCCGGGACTACCGAGCAGTTCTTC. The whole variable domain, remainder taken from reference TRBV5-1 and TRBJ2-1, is KAGVTQTPRYLIKTRGQQVTLSCSPISGHRSVSWYQQTPGQGLQFLFEYFSETQRNKGNFPGRFSGRQFSNSRSEMNVSTLELGDSALYLCASSLAGTTEQFFGPGTRLTVL.

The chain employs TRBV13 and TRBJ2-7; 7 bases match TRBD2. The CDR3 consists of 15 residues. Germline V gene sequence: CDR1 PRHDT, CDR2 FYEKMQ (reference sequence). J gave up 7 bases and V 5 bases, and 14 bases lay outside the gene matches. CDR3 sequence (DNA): TGTGCCAGCAGCGCGTCCACTAGCGCCCCTGGGGAGCAGTACTTC. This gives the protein CASSASTSAPGEQYF.

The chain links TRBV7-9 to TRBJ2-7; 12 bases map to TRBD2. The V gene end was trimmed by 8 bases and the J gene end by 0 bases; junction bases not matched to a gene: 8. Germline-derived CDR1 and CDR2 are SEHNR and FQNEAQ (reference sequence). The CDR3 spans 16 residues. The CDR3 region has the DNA TGTGCCAGCGCCGGGCTAGCGGGAGGGAGCTCCTACGAGCAGTACTTC. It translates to CASAGLAGGSSYEQYF. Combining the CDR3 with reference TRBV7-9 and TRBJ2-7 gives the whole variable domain DTGVSQNPRHKITKRGQNVTFRCDPISEHNRLYWYRQTLGQGPEFLTYFQNEAQLEKSRLLSDRFSAERPKGSFSTLEIQRTEQGDSAMYLCASAGLAGGSSYEQYFGPGTRLTVT.

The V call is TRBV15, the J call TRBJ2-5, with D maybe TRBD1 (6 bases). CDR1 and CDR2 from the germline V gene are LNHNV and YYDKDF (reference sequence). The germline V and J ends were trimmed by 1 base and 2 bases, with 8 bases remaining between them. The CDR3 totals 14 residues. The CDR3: CATSRGGQQETQYF. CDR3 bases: TGTGCCACCAGCAGAGGAGGACAGCAAGAGACCCAGTACTTC. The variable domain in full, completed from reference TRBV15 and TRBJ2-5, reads DAMVIQNPRYQVTQFGKPVTLSCSQTLNHNVMYWYQQKSSQAPKLLFHYYDKDFNNEADTPDNFQSRRPNTSFCFLDIRSPGLGDTAMYLCATSRGGQQETQYFGPGTRLLVL.

CDR3 region: CASSLDPSDTQYF. The CDR3 DNA is TGTGCCAGCAGCTTAGATCCCTCAGATACGCAGTATTTT. This chain uses TRBV11-3 with TRBJ2-3; the D is unclear. CDR1 is SGHNT and CDR2 is YENEEA in the germline V gene. Trimming stripped 0 bases from V and 4 bases from J, with 5 bases between. This CDR3 comprises 13 residues.

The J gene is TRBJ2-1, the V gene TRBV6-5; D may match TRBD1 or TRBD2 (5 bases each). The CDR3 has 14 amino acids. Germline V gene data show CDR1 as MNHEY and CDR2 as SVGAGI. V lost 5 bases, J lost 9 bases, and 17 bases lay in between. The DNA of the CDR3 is TGTGCCAGCAGTCCAGCCGGGGCGAGGGGTGAGCAGTTCTTC. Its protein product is CASSPAGARGEQFF.

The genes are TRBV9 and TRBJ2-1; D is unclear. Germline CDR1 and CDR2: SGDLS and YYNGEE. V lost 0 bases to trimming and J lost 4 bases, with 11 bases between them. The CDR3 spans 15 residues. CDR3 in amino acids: CASSVELEPYNEQFF. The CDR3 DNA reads TGTGCCAGCAGCGTAGAATTGGAGCCTTACAATGAGCAGTTCTTC. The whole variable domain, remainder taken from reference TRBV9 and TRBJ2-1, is DSGVTQTPKHLITATGQRVTLRCSPRSGDLSVYWYQQSLDQGLQFLIQYYNGEERAKGNILERFSAQQFPDLHSELNLSSLELGDSALYFCASSVELEPYNEQFFGPGTRLTVL.

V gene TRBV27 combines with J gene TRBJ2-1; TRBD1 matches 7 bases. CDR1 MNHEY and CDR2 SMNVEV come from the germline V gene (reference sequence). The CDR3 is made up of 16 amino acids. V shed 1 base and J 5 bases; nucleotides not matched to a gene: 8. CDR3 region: CASSLLSRGLHNEQFF. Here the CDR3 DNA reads TGTGCCAGCAGTTTATTGAGCAGGGGGTTACACAATGAGCAGTTCTTC.

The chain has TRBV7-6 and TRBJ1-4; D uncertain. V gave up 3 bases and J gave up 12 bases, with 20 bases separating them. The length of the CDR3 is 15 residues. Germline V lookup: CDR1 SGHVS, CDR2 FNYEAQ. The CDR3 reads CASSFAIALQSELFF. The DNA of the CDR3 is TGTGCCAGCAGCTTCGCCATTGCGCTTCAGAGCGAACTGTTTTTT.

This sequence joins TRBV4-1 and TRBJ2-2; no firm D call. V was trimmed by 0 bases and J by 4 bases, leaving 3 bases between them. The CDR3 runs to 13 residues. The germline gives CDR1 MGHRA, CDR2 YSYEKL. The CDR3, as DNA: TGCGCCAGCAGCCAAGATATCACCGGGGAGCTGTTTTTT. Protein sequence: CASSQDITGELFF.

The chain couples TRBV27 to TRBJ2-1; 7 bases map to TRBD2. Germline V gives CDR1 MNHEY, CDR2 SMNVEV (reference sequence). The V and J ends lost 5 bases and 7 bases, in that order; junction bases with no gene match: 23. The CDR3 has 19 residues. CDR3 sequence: CASSPLGMASGIMGNEQFF. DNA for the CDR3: TGTGCCAGCAGTCCTTTGGGGATGGCTAGCGGCATTATGGGGAATGAGCAGTTCTTC.

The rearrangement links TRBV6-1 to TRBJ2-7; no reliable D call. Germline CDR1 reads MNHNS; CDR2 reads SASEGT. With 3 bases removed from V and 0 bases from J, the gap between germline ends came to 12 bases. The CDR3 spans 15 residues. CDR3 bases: TGTGCCAGCAGTGAGGTCAGTGAGAGCTCCTACGAGCAGTACTTC. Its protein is CASSEVSESSYEQYF.

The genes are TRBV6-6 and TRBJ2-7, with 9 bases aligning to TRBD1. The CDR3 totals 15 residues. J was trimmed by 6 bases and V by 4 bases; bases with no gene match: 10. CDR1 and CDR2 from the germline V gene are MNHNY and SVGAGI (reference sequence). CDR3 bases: TGTGCCAGCAGTTTCTTACCGGGACAGGGAAGCGAGCAGTACTTC. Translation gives CASSFLPGQGSEQYF.